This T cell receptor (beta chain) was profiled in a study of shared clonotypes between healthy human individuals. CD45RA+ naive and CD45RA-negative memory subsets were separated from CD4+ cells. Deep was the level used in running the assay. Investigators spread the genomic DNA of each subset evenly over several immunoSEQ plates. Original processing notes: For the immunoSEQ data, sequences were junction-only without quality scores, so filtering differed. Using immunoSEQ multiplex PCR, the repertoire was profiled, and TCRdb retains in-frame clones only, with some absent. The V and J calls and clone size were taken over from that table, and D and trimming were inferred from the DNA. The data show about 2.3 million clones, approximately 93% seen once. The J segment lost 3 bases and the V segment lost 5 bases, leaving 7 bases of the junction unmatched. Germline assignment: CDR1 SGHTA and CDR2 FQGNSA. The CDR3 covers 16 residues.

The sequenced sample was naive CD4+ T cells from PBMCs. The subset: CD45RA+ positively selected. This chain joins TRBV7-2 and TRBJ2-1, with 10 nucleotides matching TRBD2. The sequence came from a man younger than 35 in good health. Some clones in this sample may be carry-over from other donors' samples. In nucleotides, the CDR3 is TGTGCCAGCAGCCCAGCAAGCGGGAGGGACTACAATGAGCAGTTCTTC. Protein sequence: CASSPASGRDYNEQFF.